The 15 T cell receptor beta chains below were found in one sample sequenced in a study of shared clonotypes between healthy human individuals. Generated by immunoSEQ multiplex PCR, the TCRdb table keeps only in-frame clones and is missing some. The repertoire holds about 680,000 clones, with around two thirds as singletons. The sample consisted of memory CD4+ T cells sorted from blood. Subset described: CD45RA-negative fraction. These receptors came from a woman aged 30 to 39 in good health.

This sequence joins TRBV7-2 and TRBJ2-2; the D gene is possibly TRBD2 (6 bases). Germline V lookup: CDR1 SGHTA, CDR2 FQGNSA. The CDR3 extends over 17 amino acids. The ends were cut back, 3 bases at V and 5 bases at J, with 19 bases in the middle. For the CDR3, the DNA is TGTGCCAGCAGCTTGGCCGGTTCCGGGAGTATTACCGGGGAGCTGTTTTTT. It yields the protein CASSLAGSGSITGELFF. Filled out from reference TRBV7-2 and TRBJ2-2, the complete variable domain reads GAGVSQSPSNKVTEKGKDVELRCDPISGHTALYWYRQSLGQGLEFLIYFQGNSAPDKSGLPSDRFSAERTGGSVSTLTIQRTQQEDSAVYLCASSLAGSGSITGELFFGEGSRLTVL.

The chain couples TRBV2 to TRBJ1-1; 10 positions agree with TRBD1. Looked up from germline, CDR1 is SNHLY and CDR2 is FYNNEI. After removal of 10 bases from V and 4 bases from J, the junction contained 3 bases not matched to a gene. CDR3 length: 12 residues. CDR3 DNA sequence: TGTGCCACAGGGACAGGGGTCACTGAAGCTTTCTTT. As protein: CATGTGVTEAFF.

The rearrangement uses TRBV11-3 and TRBJ2-1; 9 positions agree with TRBD2. This CDR3 is 13 amino acids long. The V gene's germline CDR1 is SGHNT and CDR2 YENEEA. The ends lost 0 bases at V and 9 bases at J; junction bases unmatched: 0. CDR3 in amino acids: CASSLEAGGEQFF. The CDR3 DNA sequence: TGTGCCAGCAGCTTAGAAGCGGGAGGTGAGCAGTTCTTC.

V and J are TRBV11-3 and TRBJ2-4, with TRBD2 matching over 13 bases. CDR1 SGHNT and CDR2 YENEEA come from the germline V gene. This CDR3 contains 15 residues. Losses at the gene ends were 1 base for V and 6 bases for J; bases not matched to a gene: 0. CDR3 protein: CASSLGLAGGNIQYF. CDR3 sequence (DNA): TGTGCCAGCAGCTTAGGACTAGCGGGAGGAAACATTCAGTACTTC.

The V and J genes are TRBV19 and TRBJ2-5; no clear D. This CDR3 contains 13 residues. Trimming took off 1 base at V and 3 bases at J, with 6 bases between the two ends. Germline CDR1 and CDR2: LNHDA and SQIVND (reference sequence). DNA of the CDR3: TGTGCCAGTAGTATAGTTCCGGAAGAGACCCAGTACTTC. Translated: CASSIVPEETQYF.

This clone was observed a few times. The chain joins TRBV30 to TRBJ2-3, with TRBD2 matching 10 bases. Trimming at V came to 0 bases and at J to 2 bases, leaving 8 bases not matched to a gene. In germline, CDR1 is GTSNPN, CDR2 SVGIG (reference sequence). This CDR3 comprises 17 residues. The CDR3 DNA is TGTGCCTGGAGTGTATTAGCGGGAGGCGGTTTCACAGATACGCAGTATTTT. As protein: CAWSVLAGGGFTDTQYF.

J is TRBJ1-2 and V is TRBV2; possibly TRBD1 for D (5 bases). Trimming left V 10 bases short and J 8 bases short, with 17 bases between. In germline, CDR1 is SNHLY, CDR2 FYNNEI. This CDR3 is built from 12 residues. CDR3 in DNA: TGTGCCAACCTCAGGGTCTCCAGCGGCTACACCTTC. Translated: CANLRVSSGYTF.

The gene calls are TRBV18 and TRBJ2-5; unclear D gene. The CDR3 consists of 16 residues. Germline loops: CDR1 KGHSH, CDR2 LQKENI. V was shortened by 0 bases and J by 5 bases, with 16 bases between the two germline ends. For the CDR3, the DNA is TGTGCCAGCTCACCACCCGGGCCCGATGTGAAGGAGACCCAGTACTTC. This translates into CASSPPGPDVKETQYF.

The rearrangement uses TRBV20-1 and TRBJ2-7, with 7 positions matching TRBD2. J lost 6 bases, V lost 6 bases, and 5 bases had no gene match. The germline gives CDR1 DFQATT, CDR2 SNEGSKA (reference sequence). This CDR3 has 11 residues. The CDR3 sequence: CSARTSSEQYF. The CDR3 DNA reads as TGCAGTGCCAGGACTAGTTCCGAGCAGTACTTC.

The V call is TRBV6-5, the J call TRBJ1-2; 7 positions match TRBD1. Looked up from germline, CDR1 is MNHEY and CDR2 is SVGAGI. Losses at the gene ends were 5 bases for V and 8 bases for J; bases not matched to a gene: 8. The CDR3 loop spans 13 amino acids. The CDR3 DNA follows: TGTGCCAGCAGTCCCGGGAGGGGGCAGGGCTACACCTTC. It encodes CASSPGRGQGYTF.

Remarks on this clone: Other DNA sequences in this sample translate to the same CDR3. V and J are TRBV11-2 and TRBJ2-6; D is unresolved. Trimming pared 3 bases from V and 1 base from J, leaving 7 bases between. The V gene's germline CDR1 is SGHAT and CDR2 FQNNGV. The CDR3 is 15 amino acids. CDR3 amino acids: CASSLDLSGANVLTF. The CDR3 bases are TGTGCCAGCAGCTTGGACCTTTCTGGGGCCAACGTCCTGACTTTC.

The rearrangement joins TRBV5-4 to TRBJ2-7; 7 bases are shared with TRBD2. This CDR3 contains 15 residues. CDR1 is SGHNT and CDR2 is YYREEE in the germline V gene (reference sequence). V shed 0 bases, J shed 6 bases, and the junction held 9 bases outside the gene matches. Here the CDR3 DNA reads TGTGCCAGCAGCTTGGGTAGCGGGTCAGTACCCGAGCAGTACTTC. Its protein is CASSLGSGSVPEQYF.

This chain links TRBV5-1 with TRBJ2-2; D could derive from TRBD1 or TRBD2 (5 bases each). Trimming pared 4 bases from V and 4 bases from J, leaving 11 bases between. CDR3 length: 14 amino acids. Germline lookup yields CDR1 SGHRS and CDR2 YFSETQ. CDR3 in amino acids: CASSVGTPTGELFF. CDR3 bases: TGCGCCAGCAGCGTTGGGACGCCCACCGGGGAGCTGTTTTTT.

The V and J genes are TRBV19 and TRBJ2-5; possible D gene TRBD2, 5 bases. CDR1 LNHDA and CDR2 SQIVND come from the germline V gene (reference sequence). This CDR3 has 14 residues. V lost 3 bases to trimming and J lost 2 bases, with 10 bases between them. The chain's CDR3 is CASSIEGRQETQYF. CDR3 nucleotide sequence: TGTGCCAGTAGTATCGAGGGCAGGCAAGAGACCCAGTACTTC.

The chain has TRBV13 and TRBJ2-5; no definite D call. V lost 6 bases and J 1 base, leaving 6 bases between the germline ends. The CDR3 is 12 residues long. Germline lookup yields CDR1 PRHDT and CDR2 FYEKMQ (reference sequence). CDR3 sequence (DNA): TGTGCCAGCAGACGGGCCCAAGAGACCCAGTACTTC. It is translated as CASRRAQETQYF. Combining the CDR3 with reference TRBV13 and TRBJ2-5 gives the whole variable domain AAGVIQSPRHLIKEKRETATLKCYPIPRHDTVYWYQQGPGQDPQFLISFYEKMQSDKGSIPDRFSAQQFSDYHSELNMSSLELGDSALYFCASRRAQETQYFGPGTRLLVL.